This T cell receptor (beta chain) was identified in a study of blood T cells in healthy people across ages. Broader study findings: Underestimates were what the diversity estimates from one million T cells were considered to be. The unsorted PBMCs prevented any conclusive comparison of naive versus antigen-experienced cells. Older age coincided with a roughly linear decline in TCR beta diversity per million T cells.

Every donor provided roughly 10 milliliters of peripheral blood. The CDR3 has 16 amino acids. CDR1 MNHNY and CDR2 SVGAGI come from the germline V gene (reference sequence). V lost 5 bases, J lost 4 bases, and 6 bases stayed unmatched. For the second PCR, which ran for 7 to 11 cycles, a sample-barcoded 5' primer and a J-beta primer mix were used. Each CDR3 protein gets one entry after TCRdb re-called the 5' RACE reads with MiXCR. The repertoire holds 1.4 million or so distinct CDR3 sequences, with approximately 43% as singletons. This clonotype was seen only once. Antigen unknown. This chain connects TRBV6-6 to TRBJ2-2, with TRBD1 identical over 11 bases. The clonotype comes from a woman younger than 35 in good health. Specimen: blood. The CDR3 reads CASSPRDRGITGELFF. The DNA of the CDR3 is TGTGCCAGCAGTCCCAGGGACAGGGGGATCACCGGGGAGCTGTTTTTT.